A single sample is the source of the 18 T cell receptor beta chains below, sequenced in a study of blood T cell repertoires in COVID-19. Method: immunoSEQ multiplex PCR; TCRdb's copy keeps in-frame clones and lacks some. Of under 200,000 clones in the sample, 75% to 95% were seen once. What was sequenced was peripheral blood. These receptors all stem from a middle-aged man with acute or convalescent COVID-19.

V is TRBV6-2 or TRBV6-3 and J is TRBJ2-2, with 9 bases matching TRBD1. After removal of 6 bases from V and 7 bases from J, the junction contained 18 bases not matched to a gene. The CDR3 is made up of 18 amino acids. CDR1 and CDR2 (germline): MNHEY, SVGEGT. CDR3 sequence: CASSLLGTGSLGDGELFF. The DNA of the CDR3 is TGTGCCAGCAGCCTACTCGGGACAGGGAGCCTCGGGGACGGGGAGCTGTTTTTT.

The chain recombines TRBV5-8 with TRBJ1-2; 10 nucleotides line up with TRBD1. Looked up from germline, CDR1 is SGHTS and CDR2 is YDEGEE. The junction had 4 bases not matched to a gene; V was cut back by 4 bases and J by 1 base. The CDR3 is 15 amino acids. CDR3 in DNA: TGTGCCAGCAGCACCGGACAGGGGGATAACTATGGCTACACCTTC. Its protein product is CASSTGQGDNYGYTF.

The chain employs TRBV5-4 and TRBJ2-2, with 8 bases identical to TRBD1. V trimming: 4 bases; J trimming: 2 bases; junction bases outside the gene matches: 7. The CDR3 has 16 amino acids. Germline lookup yields CDR1 SGHNT and CDR2 YYREEE (reference sequence). CDR3 region: CASSPGQGINTGELFF. The CDR3 bases are TGTGCCAGCAGCCCTGGACAGGGTATTAACACCGGGGAGCTGTTTTTT.

The gene calls are TRBV3-1 (or the pseudogene TRBV3-2) and TRBJ2-3; D remains ambiguous. V lost 4 bases and J 1 base, leaving 3 bases between the germline ends. There are 12 residues in the CDR3. Germline loops: CDR1 LGHDT, CDR2 YNNKEL (reference sequence). The DNA of the CDR3 is TGTGCCAGCAGCCCTCGCACAGATACGCAGTATTTT. It encodes CASSPRTDTQYF.

The chain carries TRBV5-1 and TRBJ2-5; D is possibly TRBD1 (6 bases). The V end lost 4 bases, the J end lost 0 bases, and 16 bases lay between the germline ends. This CDR3 has 16 residues. The V gene's germline CDR1 is SGHRS and CDR2 YFSETQ. CDR3 nucleotides: TGCGCCAGCAGCAAAGGAAGGACAGAGTACCAAGAGACCCAGTACTTC. It codes for CASSKGRTEYQETQYF. The full variable domain, rest sourced from reference TRBV5-1 and TRBJ2-5, is KAGVTQTPRYLIKTRGQQVTLSCSPISGHRSVSWYQQTPGQGLQFLFEYFSETQRNKGNFPGRFSGRQFSNSRSEMNVSTLELGDSALYLCASSKGRTEYQETQYFGPGTRLLVL.

V is TRBV5-1 and J is TRBJ2-2, with D tentatively TRBD1 (5 bases). The CDR3 loop spans 16 amino acids. V dropped 4 bases and J dropped 1 base, with 14 bases sitting between them. Germline V gene sequence: CDR1 SGHRS, CDR2 YFSETQ. The CDR3 protein is CASSPTPQENTGELFF. The DNA of the CDR3 is TGCGCCAGCAGCCCTACCCCACAGGAGAACACCGGGGAGCTGTTTTTT.

The chain recombines TRBV19 with TRBJ2-7; TRBD2 agrees at 12 bases. CDR1 and CDR2 (germline): LNHDA, SQIVND (reference sequence). This CDR3 contains 15 residues. The J segment lost 5 bases and the V segment lost 6 bases, leaving 8 bases of the junction unmatched. In DNA form, the CDR3 reads TGTGCCAGTAGGGTCGAGACTAGCGGGAGACACGAGCAGTACTTC. This sequence encodes CASRVETSGRHEQYF.

This sequence joins TRBV3-1 (or the pseudogene TRBV3-2) and TRBJ1-3; 10 nucleotides align to TRBD1. The CDR3 contains 14 residues. The J segment lost 8 bases and the V segment lost 3 bases, leaving 4 bases of the junction unmatched. Germline V gene sequence: CDR1 LGHDT, CDR2 YNNKEL (reference sequence). CDR3 protein: CASSQRQGADTIYF. The CDR3 nucleotides are TGTGCCAGCAGCCAGCGACAGGGGGCCGACACCATATATTTT.

Comment on this clone: One junction end disagrees with the germline gene, perhaps due to a read error. The chain joins TRBV5-6 to TRBJ1-2; D gene uncertain. The CDR3 spans 9 residues. Germline assignment: CDR1 SGHDT and CDR2 YYEEEE. CDR3 loop: CASSFLVLF. The CDR3 nucleotides read TGTGCCAGCAGCTTCCTAGTCCTCTTC.

In the case of this clone: This CDR3 is also generated by other DNA sequences in the sample. The rearrangement joins TRBV3-1 (or the pseudogene TRBV3-2) to TRBJ1-6; 8 positions agree with TRBD1. V was pared by 3 bases and J by 8 bases, with 0 bases of the junction left unmatched. CDR3 length: 13 amino acids. Germline CDR1 LGHDT, CDR2 YNNKEL (reference sequence). CDR3 residues: CASSQDRDSPLHF. The CDR3 nucleotides are TGTGCCAGCAGCCAGGACAGGGATTCACCCCTCCACTTT.

V usage is TRBV19 and J usage is TRBJ2-5; weak D call: TRBD1 (5 bases). This CDR3 has 13 residues. Trimming cost V 3 bases and J 4 bases, with 9 bases left between them. Germline V gene data show CDR1 as LNHDA and CDR2 as SQIVND (reference sequence). The CDR3 loop is CASSIPGLETQYF. DNA for the CDR3: TGTGCCAGTAGTATCCCAGGGTTAGAGACCCAGTACTTC.

The chain combines TRBV5-1 with TRBJ2-1; a weak D match, TRBD2 (5 bases). V was cut by 0 bases and J by 7 bases, with 8 bases left in between. The germline V gene encodes CDR1 SGHRS and CDR2 YFSETQ. The CDR3 runs 13 residues. The DNA for the CDR3 is TGCGCCAGCAGCTTGGTAAGGGAGAATGAGCAGTTCTTC. This gives the protein CASSLVRENEQFF.

This chain joins TRBV27 and TRBJ1-2, with a possible D match to TRBD1 (5 bases). The V end was cut by 8 bases, the J end by 2 bases, with 15 bases between. Germline V gene lookup returns CDR1 MNHEY and CDR2 SMNVEV (reference sequence). This CDR3 contains 14 residues. In DNA, the CDR3 is TGTGCCAGCGGATGGGGGGGGTTCAACTATGGCTACACCTTC. Protein product: CASGWGGFNYGYTF.

The V call is TRBV13, the J call TRBJ2-1, with D perhaps TRBD1 (6 bases). The CDR3 runs 14 residues. CDR1 is PRHDT and CDR2 is FYEKMQ in the germline V gene (reference sequence). Trimming pared 8 bases from V and 2 bases from J, leaving 13 bases between. CDR3 loop: CASQDSPTYNEQFF. CDR3 sequence (DNA): TGTGCCAGCCAGGACAGCCCGACCTACAATGAGCAGTTCTTC.

This clone occurred a few times. The chain links TRBV5-1 to TRBJ2-7; 11 bases are shared with TRBD2. The junction had 6 bases not matched to a gene; V was cut back by 2 bases and J by 5 bases. This CDR3 contains 15 residues. Germline-derived CDR1 and CDR2 are SGHRS and YFSETQ. For the CDR3, the DNA is TGCGCCAGCAGCTTCACTAGCGGGAGTTCCCACGAGCAGTACTTC. It is translated as CASSFTSGSSHEQYF.

The genes are TRBV11-2 and TRBJ1-4, with 10 bases identical to TRBD1. Germline V lookup: CDR1 SGHAT, CDR2 FQNNGV. The CDR3 runs to 16 residues. V trimming: 5 bases; J trimming: 4 bases; junction bases outside the gene matches: 7. The CDR3 DNA follows: TGTGCCAGCAGCACCGGGACAGGGGATTATAATGAAAAACTGTTTTTT. It is translated as CASSTGTGDYNEKLFF.

This chain connects TRBV6-6 to TRBJ2-7; 9 bases match TRBD2. Trimming took 5 bases from V and 0 from J; bases not matched to a gene: 2. The germline CDR1 and CDR2 sequences are MNHNY and SVGAGI (reference sequence). There are 14 residues in the CDR3. CDR3 DNA: TGTGCCAGCAGTCTAGCGGGGAGCTCCTACGAGCAGTACGTC. It is translated as CASSLAGSSYEQYV.

The V call is TRBV23-1, the J call TRBJ1-1, with D perhaps TRBD1 (5 bases). TRBV23-1 is designated an ORF whose function remains uncertain. V was trimmed by 1 base and J by 5 bases, leaving 11 bases between them. This CDR3 comprises 14 residues. CDR3 loop: CASSQWWGVTEAFF. DNA for the CDR3: TGCGCCAGCAGTCAATGGTGGGGGGTAACTGAAGCTTTCTTT.